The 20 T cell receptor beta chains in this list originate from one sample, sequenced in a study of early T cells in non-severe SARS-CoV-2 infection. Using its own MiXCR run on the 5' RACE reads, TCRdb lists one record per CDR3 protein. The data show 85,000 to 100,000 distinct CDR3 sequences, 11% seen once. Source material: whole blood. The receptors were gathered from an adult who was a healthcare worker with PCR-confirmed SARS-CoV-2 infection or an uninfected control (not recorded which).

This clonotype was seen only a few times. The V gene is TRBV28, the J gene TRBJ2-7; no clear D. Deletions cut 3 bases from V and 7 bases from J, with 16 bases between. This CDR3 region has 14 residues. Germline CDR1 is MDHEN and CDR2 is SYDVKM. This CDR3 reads CASSFGAGKIEQYF. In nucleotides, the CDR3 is TGTGCCAGCAGTTTCGGAGCCGGTAAGATTGAGCAGTACTTC.

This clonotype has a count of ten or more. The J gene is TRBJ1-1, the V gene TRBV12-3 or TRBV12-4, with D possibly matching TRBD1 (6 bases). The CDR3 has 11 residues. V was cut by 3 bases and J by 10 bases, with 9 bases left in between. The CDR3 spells CASSLARGAFF. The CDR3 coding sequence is TGTGCCAGCAGTTTGGCCAGGGGAGCTTTCTTT.

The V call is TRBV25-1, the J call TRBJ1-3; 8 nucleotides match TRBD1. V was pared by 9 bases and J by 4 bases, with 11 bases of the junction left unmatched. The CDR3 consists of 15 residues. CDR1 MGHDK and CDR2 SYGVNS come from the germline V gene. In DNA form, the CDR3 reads TGTGCCAGTAAACCGACAGGGGCGGCCGGAAACACCATATATTTT. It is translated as CASKPTGAAGNTIYF. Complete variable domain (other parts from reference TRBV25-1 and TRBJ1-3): EADIYQTPRYLVIGTGKKITLECSQTMGHDKMYWYQQDPGMELHLIHYSYGVNSTEKGDLSSESTVSRIRTEHFPLTLESARPSHTSQYLCASKPTGAAGNTIYFGEGSWLTVV.

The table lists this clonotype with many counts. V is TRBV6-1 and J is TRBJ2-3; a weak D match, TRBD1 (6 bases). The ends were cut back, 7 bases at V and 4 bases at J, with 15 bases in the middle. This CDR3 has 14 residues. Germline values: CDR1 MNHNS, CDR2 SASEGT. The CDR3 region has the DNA TGTGCCAGCACTGAGACAGGACCATCAGATACGCAGTATTTT. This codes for CASTETGPSDTQYF.

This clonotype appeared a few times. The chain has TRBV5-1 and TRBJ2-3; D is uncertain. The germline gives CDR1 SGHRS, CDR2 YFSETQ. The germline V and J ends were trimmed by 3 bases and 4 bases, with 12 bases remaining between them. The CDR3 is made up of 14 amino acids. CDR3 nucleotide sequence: TGCGCCAGCAGCTCACGGGCCCCCCCAGATACGCAGTATTTT. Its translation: CASSSRAPPDTQYF. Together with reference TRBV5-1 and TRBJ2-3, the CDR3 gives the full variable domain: KAGVTQTPRYLIKTRGQQVTLSCSPISGHRSVSWYQQTPGQGLQFLFEYFSETQRNKGNFPGRFSGRQFSNSRSEMNVSTLELGDSALYLCASSSRAPPDTQYFGPGTRLTVL.

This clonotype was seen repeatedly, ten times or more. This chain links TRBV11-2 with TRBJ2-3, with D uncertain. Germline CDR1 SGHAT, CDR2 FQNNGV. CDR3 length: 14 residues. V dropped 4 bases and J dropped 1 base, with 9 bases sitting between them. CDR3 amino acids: CASSSRKGTDTQYF. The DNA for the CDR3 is TGTGCCAGCAGCTCCCGGAAAGGCACAGATACGCAGTATTTT.

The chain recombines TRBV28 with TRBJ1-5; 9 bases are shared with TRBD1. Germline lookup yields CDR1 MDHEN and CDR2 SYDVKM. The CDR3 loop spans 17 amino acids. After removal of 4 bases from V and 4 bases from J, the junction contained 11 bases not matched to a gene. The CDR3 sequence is CASSSQGAQRRNQPQHF. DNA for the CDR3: TGTGCCAGCAGTTCACAGGGGGCGCAAAGAAGGAATCAGCCCCAGCATTTT.

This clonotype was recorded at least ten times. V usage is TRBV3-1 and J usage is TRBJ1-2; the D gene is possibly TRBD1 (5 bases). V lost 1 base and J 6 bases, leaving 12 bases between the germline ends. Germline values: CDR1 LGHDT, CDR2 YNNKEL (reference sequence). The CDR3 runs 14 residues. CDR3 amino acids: CASSQGGYGHGYTF. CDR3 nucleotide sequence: TGTGCCAGCAGCCAAGGGGGGTATGGACATGGCTACACCTTC.

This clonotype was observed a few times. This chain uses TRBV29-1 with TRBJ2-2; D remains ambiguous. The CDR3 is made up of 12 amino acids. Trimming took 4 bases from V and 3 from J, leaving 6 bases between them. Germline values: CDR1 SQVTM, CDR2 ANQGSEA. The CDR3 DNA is TGCAGCGTTGCGGTTTACACCGGGGAGCTGTTTTTT. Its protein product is CSVAVYTGELFF.

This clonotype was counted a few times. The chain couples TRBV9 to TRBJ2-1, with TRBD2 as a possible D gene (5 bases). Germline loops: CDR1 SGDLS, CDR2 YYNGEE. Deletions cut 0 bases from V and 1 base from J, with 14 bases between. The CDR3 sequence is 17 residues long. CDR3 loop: CASSVGYRGRSYNEQFF. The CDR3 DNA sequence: TGTGCCAGCAGCGTAGGGTATCGTGGGAGATCCTACAATGAGCAGTTCTTC. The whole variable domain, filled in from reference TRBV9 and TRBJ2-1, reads DSGVTQTPKHLITATGQRVTLRCSPRSGDLSVYWYQQSLDQGLQFLIQYYNGEERAKGNILERFSAQQFPDLHSELNLSSLELGDSALYFCASSVGYRGRSYNEQFFGPGTRLTVL.

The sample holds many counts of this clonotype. As DNA, the CDR3 is TGTGCCAGCAGCCCCCGGACTAGCGGGGGGACAGATACGCAGTATTTT. Its translation is CASSPRTSGGTDTQYF. The chain couples TRBV7-2 to TRBJ2-3; TRBD2 matches at 14 bases. CDR3 length equals 16 residues. Trimming took 5 bases from V and 3 from J; bases not matched to a gene: 4. CDR1 and CDR2 (germline): SGHTA, FQGNSA.

The CDR3 DNA reads as TGTGCCTCCCTTGCATCGGTCCACGCTTCACCCCTCCACTTT. Residues: CASLASVHASPLHF. The chain joins TRBV30 to TRBJ1-6, with D unclear. V shed 7 bases and J shed 9 bases, with 19 bases lying between them. In germline, CDR1 is GTSNPN, CDR2 SVGIG (reference sequence). CDR3 length: 14 amino acids.

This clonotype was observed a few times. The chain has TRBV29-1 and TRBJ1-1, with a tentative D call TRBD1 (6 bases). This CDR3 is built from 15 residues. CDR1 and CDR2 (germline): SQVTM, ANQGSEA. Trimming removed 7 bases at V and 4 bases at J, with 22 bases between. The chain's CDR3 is CSATNTGRGRTEAFF. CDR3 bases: TGCAGCGCTACTAACACAGGGCGCGGACGCACTGAAGCTTTCTTT.

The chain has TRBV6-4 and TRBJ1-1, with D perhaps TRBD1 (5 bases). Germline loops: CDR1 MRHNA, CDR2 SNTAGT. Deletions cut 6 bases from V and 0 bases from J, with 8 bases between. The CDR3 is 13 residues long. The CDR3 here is CASSKGLNTEAFF. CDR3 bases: TGTGCCAGCAGCAAGGGGCTGAACACTGAAGCTTTCTTT.

CDR3 amino acids: CSAMTGNTEAFF. CDR3 sequence (DNA): TGCAGTGCTATGACAGGGAACACTGAAGCTTTCTTT. The chain is built from TRBV20-1 and TRBJ1-1; a weak D match, TRBD1 (6 bases). The CDR3 contains 12 residues. Germline loops: CDR1 DFQATT, CDR2 SNEGSKA (reference sequence). Trimming cost V 4 bases and J 1 base, with 7 bases left between them.

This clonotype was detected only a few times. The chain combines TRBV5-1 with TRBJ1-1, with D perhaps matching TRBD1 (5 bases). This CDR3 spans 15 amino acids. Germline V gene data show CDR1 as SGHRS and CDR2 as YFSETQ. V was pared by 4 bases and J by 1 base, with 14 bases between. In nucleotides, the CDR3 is TGCGCCAGCAGCCCCATGGGGACGGCGAACACTGAAGCTTTCTTT. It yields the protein CASSPMGTANTEAFF.

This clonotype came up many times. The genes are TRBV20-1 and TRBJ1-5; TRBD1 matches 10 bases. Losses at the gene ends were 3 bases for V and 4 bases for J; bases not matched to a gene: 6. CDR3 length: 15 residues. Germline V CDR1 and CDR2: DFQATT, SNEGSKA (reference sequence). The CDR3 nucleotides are TGCAGTGCTAGGGACAGGGGGTTCGTAAATCAGCCCCAGCATTTT. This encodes CSARDRGFVNQPQHF.

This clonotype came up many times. The CDR3 DNA reads as TGCGCCAGCAGCTTGGACAGCCCTAACTATGGCTACACCTTC. Its protein is CASSLDSPNYGYTF. The rearrangement joins TRBV5-1 to TRBJ1-2; D remains unclear. The germline V gene encodes CDR1 SGHRS and CDR2 YFSETQ. This CDR3 contains 14 residues. V lost 0 bases to trimming and J lost 0 bases, with 6 bases between them. The full variable domain, rest sourced from reference TRBV5-1 and TRBJ1-2, is KAGVTQTPRYLIKTRGQQVTLSCSPISGHRSVSWYQQTPGQGLQFLFEYFSETQRNKGNFPGRFSGRQFSNSRSEMNVSTLELGDSALYLCASSLDSPNYGYTFGSGTRLTVV.

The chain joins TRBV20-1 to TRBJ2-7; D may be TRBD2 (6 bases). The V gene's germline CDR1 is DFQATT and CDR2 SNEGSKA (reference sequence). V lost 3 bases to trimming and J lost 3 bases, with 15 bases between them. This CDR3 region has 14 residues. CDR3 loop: CSARETRSFYEQYF. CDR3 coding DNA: TGCAGTGCTAGGGAGACTAGATCCTTCTACGAGCAGTACTTC.

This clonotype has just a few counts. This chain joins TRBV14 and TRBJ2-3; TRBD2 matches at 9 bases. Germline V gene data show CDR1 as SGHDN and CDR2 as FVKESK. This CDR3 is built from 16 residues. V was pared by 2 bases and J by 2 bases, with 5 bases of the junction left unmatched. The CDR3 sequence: CASSQRTSGYTDTQYF. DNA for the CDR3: TGTGCCAGCAGCCAACGAACTAGCGGGTACACAGATACGCAGTATTTT.